This T cell receptor beta chain was retrieved from a study of vaccination and CD4 T cells after COVID-19. Study background: Following dose two, a median about 71 days (range 14 to 241) passed before post-vaccine samples were taken.

Germline CDR1 is DFQATT and CDR2 is SNEGSKA (reference sequence). CDR3 length: 14 residues. Sequenced with the Oncomine TCR Beta short-read assay was DNA taken from cultured CD4+ T cells. TCRdb reprocessed the PCR reads with MiXCR, giving one entry per CDR3 protein. The data contain some 13,000 distinct CDR3 sequences, around 56% of them seen just once; the ten biggest clones take up roughly 17%. Regarding the study as a whole: Rising from about 20 to 38, the median of SARS-CoV-2-reactive clonotypes did not change significantly.

This clonotype has only a few counts. Its antigen is undetermined. The junction shows a germline mismatch at one end, possibly a read error. Regarding treatment: roughly ten-day PBMC culture with coronavirus spike peptide pools or control peptides (ViraFEST assay). T cells were expanded with peptide pools, and expanded clonotypes were identified by TCR sequencing. This chain connects TRBV20-1 to TRBJ1-2; D might be TRBD1 (5 bases). The clonotype was recovered from a human donor who had recovered from COVID-19. The sequencing input was CD4+ T cells from blood, cultured in vitro. This chain's CDR3 is CSASAGSRNDGYTF. The DNA for the CDR3 is TGCAGTGCTAGTGCAGGGAGTCGTAACGATGGCTACACCTTC.